This is a list of T cell receptor beta chains from one sample in a study of blood T cells in healthy people across ages. TCRdb analysed the 5' RACE reads with MiXCR anew, one entry per CDR3 protein. The table lists hundreds of thousands of distinct CDR3 sequences, just under 25% of them singletons. These data were also reused for a study on T cells of mothers and their children.

The sample taken for sequencing was blood. Receptors originate from a boy between 10 and 17 years old in good health. Both conserved end residues are part of each CDR3. The D gene is left open where the match is weak. Clone size, where shown, is once, few, many, or a class for clones that have expanded.

>TRBV7-2|TRBD1|few|TRBJ2-1
TGTGCCAGCAGCTATGACAGGGGGCGGGACAATGAGCAGTTCTTC
CASSYDRGRDNEQFF
>TRBV2|-|few|TRBJ1-2
TGTGCCAGCAGTGAAGTAGGGGTGGATGGCTACACCTTC
CASSEVGVDGYTF
>TRBV14|-|few|TRBJ2-7
TGTGCCAGCAGCCAACGGGACGACGGGCAGTACTTC
CASSQRDDGQYF
>TRBV6-6|TRBD2|-|TRBJ2-3
TGTGCCAGCAGTTACTCTAGCGGGAGTACAGATACGCAGTATTTT
CASSYSSGSTDTQYF
>TRBV6-1|TRBD2|few|TRBJ2-7
TGTGCCAGCTTGGAACTACGGGGGGGCGAGCAGTACTTC
CASLELRGGEQYF
>TRBV6-6|-|few|TRBJ2-5
TGTGCCAGCACGGCGGGGGCTTGGGAGACCCAGTACTTC
CASTAGAWETQYF
>TRBV7-2|-|few|TRBJ1-1
TGTGCCAGCAGCCCCGATGCGGGGCGGAACACTGAAGCTTTCTTT
CASSPDAGRNTEAFF
>TRBV6-5|TRBD1|few|TRBJ1-1
TGTACCAGCAGCTACCAGGGGGAGGGCACTGAAGCTTTCTTT
CTSSYQGEGTEAFF
>TRBV5-4|-|-|TRBJ2-7
TGTGCCAGCAGCTCAAGGACAATCCCCTACGAGCAGTACTTC
CASSSRTIPYEQYF
>TRBV4-3|-|-|TRBJ1-2
TGCGCCAGCAGCCAAGAAGTAGGGGACCACTATGGCTACACCTTC
CASSQEVGDHYGYTF
>TRBV7-8|-|few|TRBJ2-6
TGTGCCAGCAGCTTAATAGGGATCTTCTCTGGGGCCAACGTCCTGACTTTC
CASSLIGIFSGANVLTF
>TRBV4-3|-|many|TRBJ2-1
TGCGCCAGCAGCCCCTCAACCACTAGCAGCGAGCTGTTCTTC
CASSPSTTSSELFF
>TRBV20-1|-|-|TRBJ2-7
TGCAGTGCTAGAGATTTAGGGGTCGCAACCTACGAGCAGTACTTC
CSARDLGVATYEQYF
>TRBV5-1|TRBD1|-|TRBJ2-2
TGCGCCAGCAGCCAGAGGACAGGCTCGAACACCGGGGAGCTGTTTTTT
CASSQRTGSNTGELFF
>TRBV29-1|-|many|TRBJ2-5
TGCAGCGTTGACGAAGGGCAGGAGACCCAGTACTTC
CSVDEGQETQYF
>TRBV3-1|-|-|TRBJ2-1
TGTGCCAGCAGCCAGGGGACCGATGACAATGAGCAGTTCTTC
CASSQGTDDNEQFF
>TRBV4-1|TRBD2|few|TRBJ2-1
TGCGCCAGCAGCCAAGAAAGCGGGAACTCCTACAATGAGCAGTTCTTC
CASSQESGNSYNEQFF
>TRBV6-1|TRBD2|few|TRBJ2-1
TGTGCCAGCATTCCGGGGAGCGGGAGATTTTTCAATGAGCAGTTCTTC
CASIPGSGRFFNEQFF
>TRBV9|-|-|TRBJ1-6
TGTGCCAGCAGCGTAGGGCAGGTTAATTCACCCCTCCACTTT
CASSVGQVNSPLHF
>TRBV6-6|-|few|TRBJ2-5
TGTGCCAGCAGCCTACCTGACGAGACCCAGTACTTC
CASSLPDETQYF
>TRBV28|-|many|TRBJ2-7
TGTGCCAGCAGCTTCGACATCTACGAGCAGTACTTC
CASSFDIYEQYF
>TRBV3-1|TRBD1|-|TRBJ2-1
TGTGCCAGCAGCCAAACAGGGGTAGTAGGCCATGAGCAGTTCTTC
CASSQTGVVGHEQFF
>TRBV6-1|-|once|TRBJ1-6
TGTGCCAGCAGTCTGAGAGAGGGGATCTTTAATTCACCCCTCCACTTT
CASSLREGIFNSPLHF
>TRBV29-1|-|-|TRBJ2-1
TGCAGCGTTGAAGATCTGGTACGAGACAGGTACAATGAGCAGTTCTTC
CSVEDLVRDRYNEQFF
>TRBV7-9|TRBD1|-|TRBJ2-2
TGTGCCAGCAGCCCGGACAGGGCAAGCGGGGAGCTGTTTTTT
CASSPDRASGELFF
>TRBV28|TRBD1|-|TRBJ2-2
TGTGCCAGCAGAACCGGGACAGGGAACGGGGAGCTGTTTTTT
CASRTGTGNGELFF
>TRBV6-5|-|few|TRBJ2-7
TGTGCCAGCAGTCACTTTACCCCAGGACAGCATTACTACGAGCAGTACTTC
CASSHFTPGQHYYEQYF
>TRBV29-1|-|-|TRBJ1-2
TGCAGCGCCGGGGCGGGGGGTGGCTATGGCTACACCTTC
CSAGAGGGYGYTF
>TRBV3-1|TRBD1|few|TRBJ2-2
TGTGCCAGCAGCCCCCGGGACAGGGGGGAGACCGGGGAGCTGTTTTTT
CASSPRDRGETGELFF
>TRBV12-3/TRBV12-4|-|few|TRBJ2-1
TGTGCCAGCAGTTTAAACCCACCGAATGAGCAGTTCTTC
CASSLNPPNEQFF
>TRBV29-1|-|many|TRBJ2-5
TGCAGCGTTGCGGGGGTAGCGAGCCTCGGAGAGACCCAGTACTTC
CSVAGVASLGETQYF
>TRBV19|TRBD2|-|TRBJ2-1
TGTGCCAGTACGCCGGGAGGGGTCTCCTACAATGAGCAGTTCTTC
CASTPGGVSYNEQFF
>TRBV2|TRBD2|-|TRBJ2-3
TGTGCCAGCAGCCTTCGACTAGCGGGGCCCACAGATACGCAGTATTTT
CASSLRLAGPTDTQYF
>TRBV7-8|TRBD2|once|TRBJ2-2
TGTGCCAGCAGCTTAGATGATTTGTGGCGGGAGCGTAGCACCGGGGAGCTGTTTTTT
CASSLDDLWRERSTGELFF
>TRBV7-9|TRBD1|few|TRBJ2-5
TGTGCCAGCAGCCTCCGGACAGGGGCCACCCAAGAGACCCAGTACTTC
CASSLRTGATQETQYF
>TRBV29-1|TRBD2|few|TRBJ2-1
TGCAGCGTTGGCGGGAGGGCCTACAATGAGCAGTTCTTC
CSVGGRAYNEQFF
>TRBV5-1|TRBD2|-|TRBJ2-3
TGCGCCAGCAGCAAGGGACTAGCGGGAAAGAAGGGAGATACGCAGTATTTT
CASSKGLAGKKGDTQYF
>TRBV19|TRBD1|-|TRBJ1-1
TGTGCCAGTACCAACAGGGGGCTGAACACTGAAGCTTTCTTT
CASTNRGLNTEAFF
>TRBV7-9|-|few|TRBJ1-1
TGTGCCAGCAGCTATGGAATGAACACTGAAGCTTTCTTT
CASSYGMNTEAFF
>TRBV15|TRBD2|few|TRBJ2-7
TGTGCCACCAGCATAAGCAGCGGGAACTACGAGCAGTACTTC
CATSISSGNYEQYF
>TRBV13|-|-|TRBJ2-3
TGTGCCAGCAGCTCTACAAGTGGGGATACGCAGTATTTT
CASSSTSGDTQYF
>TRBV7-2|-|few|TRBJ2-7
TGTGCCAGCAGCGGCGGGGTAGGGCGTGTTGACGAGCAGTACTTC
CASSGGVGRVDEQYF
>TRBV29-1|-|-|TRBJ2-1
TGCAGCGTTGTCCGGGGGCCGGGCAATGAGCAGTTCTTC
CSVVRGPGNEQFF
>TRBV12-3/TRBV12-4|-|few|TRBJ1-5
TGTGCCAGCAGTCTAAGGGCAGGGGGCAATCAGCCCCAGCATTTT
CASSLRAGGNQPQHF
>TRBV27|TRBD2|few|TRBJ2-3
TGTGCCAGCAGTTTATCGGTTGGGCGGGAGGCCGTGGATACGCAGTATTTT
CASSLSVGREAVDTQYF
>TRBV2|TRBD2|-|TRBJ2-7
TGTGCCAGCAGTGAGCTCAACCTAGCGGGAGTAGATTACGAGCAGTACTTC
CASSELNLAGVDYEQYF
>TRBV7-9|TRBD1|few|TRBJ2-7
TGTGCCAGCAGCGGACAGACAGGGACCTACGAGCAGTACTTC
CASSGQTGTYEQYF
>TRBV12-3/TRBV12-4|-|-|TRBJ2-5
TGTGCCAGCAGTTTCTCGTGGGACCAAGAGACCCAGTACTTC
CASSFSWDQETQYF
>TRBV28|-|-|TRBJ2-2
TGTGCCGGTGGGGGGGCCGACAACACCGGGGAGCTGTTTTTT
CAGGGADNTGELFF